The 5 T cell receptor beta chains below all came from one sample that was sequenced in a study of shared clonotypes between healthy human individuals. Only in-frame clones appear in the TCRdb table, and some are missing; sequencing was by immunoSEQ multiplex PCR. The data contain about 1.4 million clones, roughly 96% of them singletons. Sequencing was done on a sample of naive CD4+ T cells sorted from blood. The subset was: CD45RA+ positively selected. These receptor sequences come from a man aged 30-40 years in good health.

This rearrangement joins TRBV13 to TRBJ1-3; D unresolved. The CDR3 contains 15 residues. V gave up 8 bases and J gave up 0 bases, with 14 bases separating them. Per the germline V gene, CDR1 is PRHDT and CDR2 is FYEKMQ (reference sequence). For the CDR3, the DNA is TGTGCCAGCTCTCAGCTCCCCAGCTCTGGAAACACCATATATTTT. Translated: CASSQLPSSGNTIYF.

The V gene is TRBV7-9, the J gene TRBJ2-7, with TRBD1 matching over 11 bases. The CDR3 spans 14 residues. The V gene end was trimmed by 4 bases and the J gene end by 4 bases; junction bases not matched to a gene: 3. CDR1 is SEHNR, CDR2 FQNEAQ, per germline (reference sequence). CDR3 DNA: TGTGCCAGCAGCTCGGACAGGGGGCGTTACGAGCAGTACTTC. Translated: CASSSDRGRYEQYF.

The count of this clone is one. V usage is TRBV7-6 and J usage is TRBJ2-7; the match to TRBD1 covers 8 bases. V shed 1 base, J shed 3 bases, and the junction held 8 bases outside the gene matches. The CDR3 has 16 residues. Germline CDR1 reads SGHVS; CDR2 reads FNYEAQ. CDR3 sequence (DNA): TGTGCCAGCAGCTTAGAACCGGGACAGGCCGGCTACGAGCAGTACTTC. This translates into CASSLEPGQAGYEQYF. The complete variable domain, with remaining parts taken from reference TRBV7-6 and TRBJ2-7, reads GAGVSQSPRYKVTKRGQDVALRCDPISGHVSLYWYRQALGQGPEFLTYFNYEAQQDKSGLPNDRFSAERPEGSISTLTIQRTEQRDSAMYRCASSLEPGQAGYEQYFGPGTRLTVT.

V usage is TRBV10-3 and J usage is TRBJ2-3; 11 nucleotides align to TRBD2. The J segment lost 5 bases and the V segment lost 7 bases, leaving 11 bases of the junction unmatched. There are 16 residues in the CDR3. Germline-derived CDR1 and CDR2 are ENHRY and SYGVKD. The CDR3 protein is CAITARAGTSGDTQYF. CDR3 DNA: TGTGCCATCACGGCACGTGCCGGGACTAGCGGAGATACGCAGTATTTT.

The chain combines TRBV6-1 with TRBJ1-3; 8 bases agree with TRBD1. The V and J ends lost 4 bases and 2 bases, in that order; junction bases with no gene match: 4. Germline V gene lookup returns CDR1 MNHNS and CDR2 SASEGT. The CDR3 runs 15 residues. The CDR3 bases are TGTGCCAGCAGTGTATTACAGGGGGCTGGAAACACCATATATTTT. Its translation: CASSVLQGAGNTIYF.